Each of the 11 T cell receptor beta chains below was sequenced from the same sample in a study of breast tumors, draining lymph nodes, adjacent tissues. Each CDR3 protein gets one entry after TCRdb re-called the multiplex PCR reads with MiXCR. This table has about 13,000 distinct CDR3 sequences, approximately 50% appearing once. Sequencing was done on a sample of tumor-adjacent breast tissue. The receptors shown here come from a female donor with breast cancer. Some clones in this sample may be carry-over from other donors' samples.

J is TRBJ2-5 and V is TRBV2; no clear D. The germline V and J ends were trimmed by 4 bases and 4 bases, with 1 base remaining between them. This CDR3 has 10 residues. Per the germline V gene, CDR1 is SNHLY and CDR2 is FYNNEI. The CDR3 bases are TGTGCCAGCAGTGGAGAGACCCAGTACTTC. This gives the protein CASSGETQYF.

J is TRBJ2-2 and V is TRBV5-5; D might be TRBD2 (6 bases). CDR1 is SGHKS and CDR2 is YYEKEE in the germline V gene (reference sequence). The CDR3 consists of 14 residues. Trimming stripped 7 bases from V and 7 bases from J, with 17 bases between. CDR3 protein: CASSLGGTVGELFF. The CDR3 DNA follows: TGTGCCAGCTCCCTTGGGGGGACGGTCGGGGAGCTGTTTTTT.

The chain employs TRBV19 and TRBJ2-7, with D possibly matching TRBD1 (6 bases). V was pared by 9 bases and J by 6 bases, with 9 bases between. The CDR3 spans 10 residues. CDR1 and CDR2 (germline): LNHDA, SQIVND (reference sequence). CDR3 residues: CARTGPEQYF. Written as DNA, the CDR3 is TGTGCCAGGACAGGCCCCGAGCAGTACTTC.

A word on this clonotype: Mismatch with germline at one junction end may stem from a read error. The V gene is TRBV6-2 or TRBV6-3, the J gene TRBJ2-1, with D unclear. Germline CDR1 MNHEY, CDR2 SVGEGT. The CDR3 is 11 amino acids. The CDR3 nucleotides read TGTGCCTGCAGTTCTGGACGGTTACAGTTCTTC. Its translation: CACSSGRLQFF.

This clonotype was found many times. A much larger clone lies one base from this, so it may be a read error. The genes are TRBV6-5 and TRBJ2-3, with no clear D. Germline V gives CDR1 MNHEY, CDR2 SVGAGI. The V and J ends lost 5 bases and 0 bases respectively, with 12 bases between them. This CDR3 spans 15 amino acids. CDR3 DNA: TGTGCCAGCAGTCATCGACTGTCTAGCACAGATACGCAGTATTTT. Protein: CASSHRLSSTDTQYF.

This sequence joins TRBV2 and TRBJ2-7, with TRBD1 identical over 8 bases. The V segment lost 7 bases and the J segment 3 bases; nucleotides outside the gene matches: 11. Per germline, CDR1 SNHLY and CDR2 FYNNEI. The CDR3 sequence is 15 residues long. The CDR3, as DNA: TGTGCCAGCAAACCGGACAGGGCGGGCAACTACGAGCAGTACTTC. Translated: CASKPDRAGNYEQYF.

In the case of this clonotype: The junction does not match germline at one end; this may be a read error. The genes are TRBV29-1 and TRBJ2-3; a possible D gene is TRBD1 (7 bases). Germline-derived CDR1 and CDR2 are SQVTM and ANQGSEA. The CDR3 has 12 amino acids. CDR3 residues: CSVGGRTGTQYF. For the CDR3, the DNA is TGCAGCGTTGGAGGGAGGACAGGTACGCAGTATTTT.

This clonotype has at least ten counts. The chain has TRBV5-1 and TRBJ1-2; maybe TRBD1 (6 bases). The CDR3 runs 15 residues. CDR1 and CDR2 from the germline V gene are SGHRS and YFSETQ. V lost 5 bases to trimming and J lost 2 bases, with 16 bases between them. CDR3 DNA: TGCGCCAGCAGTCAGGGGACGACGGCAAACTATGGCTACACCTTC. This codes for CASSQGTTANYGYTF. Drawing the rest from reference TRBV5-1 and TRBJ1-2, the complete variable domain is KAGVTQTPRYLIKTRGQQVTLSCSPISGHRSVSWYQQTPGQGLQFLFEYFSETQRNKGNFPGRFSGRQFSNSRSEMNVSTLELGDSALYLCASSQGTTANYGYTFGSGTRLTVV.

In the case of this clonotype: A read error may produce the germline difference seen at one junction end. The V and J genes are TRBV20-1 and TRBJ1-5; no clear D gene. The CDR3 totals 11 residues. Looked up from germline, CDR1 is DFQATT and CDR2 is SNEGSKA (reference sequence). CDR3 nucleotides: TGCAGTGCAAGAGAAGGTCAGCCCAAGTATTTT. It codes for CSAREGQPKYF.

At least ten counts were recorded for this clonotype. A much larger clone lies one base from this, so it may be a read error. This chain uses TRBV12-3 or TRBV12-4 with TRBJ2-1; D is perhaps TRBD2 (6 bases). The CDR3 totals 14 residues. Trimming cost V 3 bases and J 6 bases, with 12 bases left between them. The CDR3 region has the DNA TGTGCCAGCAGTTTCACGGGAGTGGTCAATGAGCAGTTCTTC. This encodes CASSFTGVVNEQFF.

This clonotype was counted a single time. At one end, the junction sequence differs from germline, possibly due to a read error. This sequence joins TRBV9 and TRBJ1-2; maybe TRBD1 (6 bases). In germline, CDR1 is SGDLS, CDR2 YYNGEE. This CDR3 region has 15 residues. The CDR3 DNA sequence: TGTGCCAGCAGCGTAGGAGGGGGGAGAAACTATGGCTCCACCTTC. This codes for CASSVGGGRNYGSTF.